This T cell receptor (beta chain) was identified during a study of T cells in Graves' hyperthyroidism and ophthalmopathy. Points from the study as a whole: The authors' 13 V-J model separated ophthalmopathy from stable hyperthyroidism. Blood also held most thyroid clonotypes expanded beyond 0.001.

Amplified regions were TCR beta CDR3 sequences from RNA transcripts. The HTBI set primed first-round TCR CDR3 RT-PCR. MiXCR, applied by TCRdb to the multiplex PCR reads, yields one record per CDR3 protein. The profile shows approximately 420,000 distinct CDR3 sequences, just under 15% of them singletons. The table lists this clonotype with many counts. Its target is unknown. The receptor was isolated from a woman in her 30s with Graves' hyperthyroidism. Source material: blood.

The CDR3 spells CASSPGLAGDHEQYF. The CDR3 region has the DNA TGTGCCAGCAGTCCGGGACTAGCGGGAGACCACGAGCAGTACTTC. The chain uses TRBV27 and TRBJ2-7, with 14 bases fitting TRBD2. Germline loops: CDR1 MNHEY, CDR2 SMNVEV (reference sequence). The CDR3 contains 15 residues. Trimming cost V 5 bases and J 5 bases; bases outside gene matches: 5.